This T cell receptor beta chain was sequenced during a study of early T cells in non-severe SARS-CoV-2 infection. About the research overall: Chains were not paired, and sequencing was done on bulk RNA from unsorted whole blood.

The TCR library protocol was used to attach unique molecular identifiers. These identifiers were attached to individual cDNA molecules. TCRdb reprocessed the 5' RACE reads with MiXCR, giving one entry per CDR3 protein. This sample yields about 61,000 distinct CDR3 sequences, of which approximately 11% are seen a single time; around 1.6% belongs to the top ten. This CDR3 is built from 14 residues. Germline V gives CDR1 SNHLY, CDR2 FYNNEI. Trimming took 4 bases from V and 6 from J; bases not matched to a gene: 0. Sequencing was performed on whole blood. The J gene is TRBJ2-1, the V gene TRBV2; 13 bases match TRBD2. The clonotype was recovered from an adult who was a healthcare worker with PCR-confirmed SARS-CoV-2 infection or an uninfected control (not recorded which). CDR3 bases: TGTGCCAGCAGTGGGACTAGCGGGGGCAATGAGCAGTTCTTC. It yields the protein CASSGTSGGNEQFF.